The text below deals with one T cell receptor beta chain. This sample was included in a study of regulatory T cells in long-lasting Graves disease. This CDR3 comprises 14 residues. V was pared by 6 bases and J by 2 bases, with 11 bases between. For TCR beta, libraries came from iRepertoire HTBI primers and Arm-PCR of CDR3 regions. TCRdb re-derived calls from the multiplex PCR reads in MiXCR, one entry per CDR3 protein. The sample includes 600,000 to 850,000 distinct CDR3 sequences, approximately 29% of them seen just once. The time point is: persistent/refractory GD, antithyroid drugs over 5 years with positive TRAb. The TCR library was prepared using RNA isolated from PBMCs.

This sequence was found in a female donor with Graves disease. The input for sequencing was peripheral blood mononuclear cells (PBMCs), taken when the disease was refractory, from a patient treated with antithyroid drugs. The V gene is TRBV12-3 or TRBV12-4, the J gene TRBJ1-5; D is unclear. CDR3 sequence reads: CASRVGNGNQPQHF. The CDR3, as DNA: TGTGCCAGCAGGGTGGGGAATGGCAATCAGCCCCAGCATTTT.